This TCR beta chain is drawn from a study of Ad26.COV2.S vaccination and SARS-CoV-2 variants. In the study overall: Ad26.COV2.S was injected intramuscularly once or twice, 56 days apart.

General study points: Vaccine recipients posted higher spike-specific TCR breadth than their placebo counterparts. Analytic work on TCR breadth and depth might have understated the full extent of total T cell responses.

Treatment reported: some 20 received Ad26.COV2.S at low or high dose, single or two shots; five or six received placebo; per-sample allocation not given. The samples were gathered on day 63 after the first injection of vaccine or placebo. Germline values: CDR1 SGHNT, CDR2 YYREEE (reference sequence). This CDR3 is 12 amino acids long. Trimming took 4 bases from V and 9 from J; bases not matched to a gene: 2. Measured with immunoSEQ multiplex PCR; TCRdb has only the in-frame clones, and not every one. The repertoire holds roughly 320,000 clones, with approximately 80% as singletons. A remark on this clone: The antigen remains undetermined.

The chain joins TRBV5-4 to TRBJ2-1; TRBD1 agrees at 9 bases. The sequence derives from a person aged 18-60 years who received the Ad26.COV2.S COVID-19 vaccine or a placebo. The sample in question was peripheral blood, obtained in a trial of Ad26.COV2.S vaccine versus placebo. The CDR3 here is CASSQTGGEQFF. CDR3 coding DNA: TGTGCCAGCAGCCAGACAGGGGGTGAGCAGTTCTTC.